Shown below are 15 T cell receptor beta chains from a single sample sequenced in a study of blood T cells in healthy people across ages. Primers used in a second PCR of roughly 7 to 12 cycles were a sample-barcoded 5' primer and a J-beta primer mix. Using its own MiXCR run on the 5' RACE reads, TCRdb lists one record per CDR3 protein. Here the sample spans fewer than 900,000 distinct CDR3 sequences, approximately 43% being singletons. Sequences were obtained from blood. Source of these receptors: a woman aged 60-75 years in good health.

V gene TRBV10-3 combines with J gene TRBJ2-1; possibly TRBD1 for D (6 bases). CDR3 length: 13 amino acids. Looked up from germline, CDR1 is ENHRY and CDR2 is SYGVKD. Trimming cost V 4 bases and J 3 bases, with 7 bases left between them. The DNA of the CDR3 is TGTGCCATCAGTGTGACAGGCTACAATGAGCAGTTCTTC. It codes for CAISVTGYNEQFF.

Of note for this clonotype: A read error is possible here, since a much larger clone lies one base away. This rearrangement joins TRBV5-1 to TRBJ2-4; 7 nucleotides agree with TRBD1. The V gene's germline CDR1 is SGHRS and CDR2 YFSETQ. The CDR3 totals 13 residues. The CDR3 is CASSLRTGDILYF. As DNA, the CDR3 is TGCGCCAGCAGCTTGAGAACAGGGGACATTCTGTACTTC.

This chain connects TRBV7-2 to TRBJ1-2; the D gene is possibly TRBD1 (6 bases). The CDR3 extends over 15 amino acids. Germline-derived CDR1 and CDR2 are SGHTA and FQGNSA. V lost 3 bases, J lost 4 bases, and 15 bases lay in between. The CDR3 spells CASSLGSGTPYGYTF. CDR3 coding DNA: TGTGCCAGCAGCTTGGGATCCGGGACACCCTATGGCTACACCTTC.

In the case of this clonotype: A junction boundary mismatches the germline segment, possibly from a read error. This chain uses TRBV7-2 with TRBJ2-1, with D possibly matching TRBD1 (6 bases). Looked up from germline, CDR1 is SGHTA and CDR2 is FQGNSA. The length of the CDR3 is 16 residues. CDR3 residues: CASSPPGDPSYNGQFF. For the CDR3, the DNA is TGTGCCAGCAGCCCACCAGGGGATCCCTCCTACAATGGGCAGTTCTTC. The complete variable domain, with remaining parts taken from reference TRBV7-2 and TRBJ2-1, reads GAGVSQSPSNKVTEKGKDVELRCDPISGHTALYWYRQSLGQGLEFLIYFQGNSAPDKSGLPSDRFSAERTGGSVSTLTIQRTQQEDSAVYLCASSPPGDPSYNGQFFGPGTRLTVL.

This chain joins TRBV20-1 and TRBJ2-1; a possible D gene is TRBD2 (5 bases). The V end was cut by 2 bases, the J end by 4 bases, with 15 bases between. CDR3 length: 15 residues. The germline gives CDR1 DFQATT, CDR2 SNEGSKA (reference sequence). DNA of the CDR3: TGCAGTGCTAGATCCAGCGGCGTGTTATACAATGAGCAGTTCTTC. It specifies CSARSSGVLYNEQFF.

The chain recombines TRBV5-1 with TRBJ2-7; TRBD2 aligns across 12 bases. The V gene's germline CDR1 is SGHRS and CDR2 YFSETQ. The CDR3 totals 15 residues. The J segment lost 6 bases and the V segment lost 4 bases, leaving 8 bases of the junction unmatched. CDR3 sequence reads: CASSLQTSGGSEQYF. CDR3 nucleotides: TGCGCCAGCAGCCTTCAGACTAGCGGGGGAAGCGAGCAGTACTTC.

V usage is TRBV3-1 and J usage is TRBJ2-1; 7 positions match TRBD2. The V segment lost 3 bases and the J segment 10 bases; nucleotides outside the gene matches: 9. CDR3 length equals 14 residues. Germline V gene data show CDR1 as LGHDT and CDR2 as YNNKEL (reference sequence). In nucleotides, the CDR3 is TGTGCCAGCAGCCAGCGGGGGAGGTCGGACGAGCAGTTCTTC. Its protein is CASSQRGRSDEQFF.

The chain is built from TRBV6-2 or TRBV6-3 and TRBJ2-2; D unresolved. The CDR3 runs to 14 residues. Trimming took off 0 bases at V and 3 bases at J, with 5 bases between the two ends. Germline lookup yields CDR1 MNHEY and CDR2 SVGEGT. CDR3 sequence reads: CASSYSVDTGELFF. Written as DNA, the CDR3 is TGTGCCAGCAGTTACTCTGTTGACACCGGGGAGCTGTTTTTT.

Only a few counts were recorded for this clonotype. The CDR3: CASAPRGWADTQYF. Written as DNA, the CDR3 is TGTGCCAGCGCCCCGCGCGGGTGGGCAGATACGCAGTATTTT. The chain employs TRBV9 and TRBJ2-3; perhaps TRBD2 as D (5 bases). The CDR3 covers 14 residues. V was shortened by 7 bases and J by 4 bases, with 16 bases between the two germline ends. Per germline, CDR1 SGDLS and CDR2 YYNGEE.

This clonotype occurred many times. This rearrangement joins TRBV20-1 to TRBJ1-1; D call uncertain. Trimming removed 2 bases from V and 0 bases from J, with 4 bases in between. CDR1 is DFQATT and CDR2 is SNEGSKA in the germline V gene (reference sequence). The CDR3 loop spans 12 amino acids. The CDR3 DNA is TGCAGTGCTAGACGGTTGAACACTGAAGCTTTCTTT. Protein: CSARRLNTEAFF.

This clonotype turned up a few times. The V call is TRBV14, the J call TRBJ2-4; the match to TRBD1 covers 7 bases. The tail of the sequence fits TRBJ2-7 better, so the J call may be wrong. Looked up from germline, CDR1 is SGHDN and CDR2 is FVKESK. The CDR3 runs to 15 residues. CDR3 in amino acids: CASSQVPGGSYEQYF. As DNA, the CDR3 is TGTGCCAGCAGCCAAGTTCCAGGGGGTAGCTACGAGCAGTACTTC.

This sequence joins TRBV3-1 and TRBJ2-7; TRBD2 aligns across 14 bases. The CDR3 sequence is 20 residues long. Looked up from germline, CDR1 is LGHDT and CDR2 is YNNKEL (reference sequence). V lost 0 bases, J lost 5 bases, and 15 bases stayed unmatched. The CDR3 region is CASSQDLAGTSGGSGDEQYF. CDR3 nucleotides: TGTGCCAGCAGCCAAGATCTGGCCGGGACTAGCGGGGGCTCAGGGGACGAGCAGTACTTC.

The rearrangement joins TRBV27 to TRBJ2-7; 11 nucleotides align to TRBD1. From germline, CDR1 is MNHEY and CDR2 SMNVEV (reference sequence). V dropped 2 bases and J dropped 9; count of bases not matched to a gene: 9. There are 15 residues in the CDR3. CDR3 nucleotides: TGTGCCAGCAGTTTAAGATGGGACAGGGGGTCTAGGCAGTACTTC. Protein: CASSLRWDRGSRQYF.

This sequence joins TRBV6-5 and TRBJ1-1; D is ambiguous. This CDR3 has 14 amino acids. Trimming left V 0 bases short and J 7 bases short, with 12 bases between. CDR1 is MNHEY, CDR2 SVGAGI, per germline. Here the CDR3 reads CASSYSAPRNEAFF. The CDR3 nucleotides are TGTGCCAGCAGTTACTCGGCACCCCGGAATGAAGCTTTCTTT.

CDR3 loop: CASSQDDANQETQYF. Here the CDR3 DNA reads TGTGCCAGCAGCCAAGATGATGCTAACCAAGAGACCCAGTACTTC. The rearrangement uses TRBV3-1 and TRBJ2-5; no clear D gene. CDR3 length: 15 amino acids. V lost 0 bases and J 0 bases, leaving 8 bases between the germline ends. Germline V lookup: CDR1 LGHDT, CDR2 YNNKEL (reference sequence).